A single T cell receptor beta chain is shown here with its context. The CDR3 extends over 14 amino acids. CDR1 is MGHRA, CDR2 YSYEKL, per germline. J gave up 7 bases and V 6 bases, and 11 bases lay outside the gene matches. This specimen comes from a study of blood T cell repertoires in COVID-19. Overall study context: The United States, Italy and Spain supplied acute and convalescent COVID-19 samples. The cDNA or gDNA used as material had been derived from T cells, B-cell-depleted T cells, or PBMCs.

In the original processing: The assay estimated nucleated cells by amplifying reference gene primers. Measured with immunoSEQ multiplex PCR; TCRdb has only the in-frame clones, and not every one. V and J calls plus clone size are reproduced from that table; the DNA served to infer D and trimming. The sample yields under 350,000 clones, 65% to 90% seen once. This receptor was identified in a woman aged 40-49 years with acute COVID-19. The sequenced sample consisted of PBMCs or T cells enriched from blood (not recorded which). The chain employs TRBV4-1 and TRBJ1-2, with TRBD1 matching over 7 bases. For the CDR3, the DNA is TGCGCCAGCAGATTACCAGGGGGTCCGTCTGGCTACACCTTC. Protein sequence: CASRLPGGPSGYTF.